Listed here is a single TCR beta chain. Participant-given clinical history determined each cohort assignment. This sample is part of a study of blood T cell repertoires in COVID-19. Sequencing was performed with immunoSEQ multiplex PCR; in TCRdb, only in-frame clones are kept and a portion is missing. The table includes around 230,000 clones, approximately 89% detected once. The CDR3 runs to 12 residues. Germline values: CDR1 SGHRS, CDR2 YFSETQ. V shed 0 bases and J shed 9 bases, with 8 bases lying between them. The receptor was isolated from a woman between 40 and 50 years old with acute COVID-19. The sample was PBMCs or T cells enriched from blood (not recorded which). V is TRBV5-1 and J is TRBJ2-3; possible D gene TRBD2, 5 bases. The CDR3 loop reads CASSLDPGTQYF. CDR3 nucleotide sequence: TGCGCCAGCAGCTTGGACCCGGGGACGCAGTATTTT. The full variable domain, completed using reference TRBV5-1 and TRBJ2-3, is KAGVTQTPRYLIKTRGQQVTLSCSPISGHRSVSWYQQTPGQGLQFLFEYFSETQRNKGNFPGRFSGRQFSNSRSEMNVSTLELGDSALYLCASSLDPGTQYFGPGTRLTVL.